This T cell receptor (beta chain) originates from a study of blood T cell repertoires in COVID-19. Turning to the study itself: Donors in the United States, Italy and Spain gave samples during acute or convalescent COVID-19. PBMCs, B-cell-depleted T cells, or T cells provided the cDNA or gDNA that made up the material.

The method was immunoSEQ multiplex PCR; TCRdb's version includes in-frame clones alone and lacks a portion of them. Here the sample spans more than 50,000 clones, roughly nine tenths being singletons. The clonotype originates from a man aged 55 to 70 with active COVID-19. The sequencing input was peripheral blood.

The CDR3 protein is CASSAPGTGYTEAFF. The CDR3 region has the DNA TGTGCCAGTAGTGCCCCCGGGACAGGGTACACTGAAGCTTTCTTT. The gene calls are TRBV19 and TRBJ1-1; 9 nucleotides align to TRBD1. V trimming: 5 bases; J trimming: 3 bases; junction bases outside the gene matches: 7. Germline V CDR1 and CDR2: LNHDA, SQIVND (reference sequence). The CDR3 spans 15 residues.